This T cell receptor (beta chain) was profiled in a study of early T cells in non-severe SARS-CoV-2 infection. The study, taken as a whole, reports: Clonotype matching in VDJdb favored anti-spike CD8 responses and did not capture private and CD4 specificities.

Unique molecular identifiers were affixed to single, distinct cDNA molecules. TCRdb re-called the 5' RACE reads with MiXCR, one entry per CDR3 protein. The sample has 37,000 or so distinct CDR3 sequences, 4.7% seen once. Germline CDR1 is WSHSY and CDR2 is SAAADI. There are 18 residues in the CDR3. The V segment lost 6 bases and the J segment 0 bases; nucleotides outside the gene matches: 11. This clonotype was counted ten times or more. What it recognizes is unknown. The source of this sequence is an adult who was a healthcare worker with PCR-confirmed SARS-CoV-2 infection or an uninfected control (not recorded which). The rearrangement uses TRBV10-2 and TRBJ1-6; 7 positions match TRBD1. Sequencing was performed on whole blood. This chain's CDR3 is CASSDPGQLSSYNSPLHF. The CDR3 DNA is TGCGCCAGCAGCGACCCGGGACAGCTGAGCTCCTATAATTCACCCCTCCACTTT.